This T cell receptor (beta chain) derives from a study of blood T cell repertoires in COVID-19. Per the germline V gene, CDR1 is MNHEY and CDR2 is SVGAGI. The germline V and J ends were trimmed by 6 bases and 3 bases, with 10 bases remaining between them. The CDR3 is 13 residues long. This table comes from immunoSEQ multiplex PCR, and its TCRdb copy is limited to in-frame clones, with some not included. The table records about 250,000 clones, roughly 85% of them present only once. The rearrangement joins TRBV6-5 to TRBJ2-3; D not certain. What was sequenced was peripheral blood. This TCR came from a man aged 50-59 years with active or convalescent COVID-19. The CDR3 spells CASSPLRTDTQYF. The CDR3 DNA is TGTGCCAGCAGCCCCCTCCGGACAGATACGCAGTATTTT.